The T cell receptor (beta chain) described here comes from a study of tumor and adjacent non-tumor tissue in lung cancer (dated by TCRdb to the late 2010s). With regard to the full study: Of the cohort, roughly 12 patients had adenocarcinoma, 2 had squamous cell carcinoma and 1 had small cell lung cancer. Ages among the 15 or so patients ranged from roughly 31 to 85 years, there were around ten men and 5 women, and disease was at TNM stage I to III. Sequencing produced more than 100,000,000 productive TCRbeta reads in total, an average of approximately 4.2 million reads per sample. The study compared bulk TCRbeta repertoires between lung tumor tissue and matched distant non-tumor lung tissue from approximately 14 lung cancer patients. For each patient, one tumor sample and one normal lung sample were taken, giving about 29 paired specimens that underwent TCRbeta CDR3 sequencing.

RNA was isolated from bulk unsorted tissue, and RNA quality was assessed with a NanoDrop ND-1000 and an Agilent 2100. All donors had newly diagnosed lung cancer, had not received prior chemotherapy, and were admitted for thoracic surgery in China between August and November 2014. Patients who had received previous radiotherapy or chemotherapy, or who had another concurrent cancer, were excluded from the study. Pieces of surgical tissue measuring roughly 1-2.2 cm3 were kept in RNAlater solution and held at -80 degrees C until needed. What the study reported, not specific to this receptor: In normal lung, the top 100 clones accounted for a significantly larger cumulative share of the repertoire than in tumor tissue. Peripheral blood was not sequenced, so blood TCRbeta repertoires in these lung cancer patients were not examined. With only roughly 14 patients in the cohort, the authors noted that larger samples and more detailed clinical data are needed. Neither the sequencing platform nor unique molecular identifiers are mentioned in the methods. Tumor tissue showed significantly higher TCR diversity (inverse Simpson) than normal lung tissue, at roughly 390 vs 170 (P = 0.0075, Mann-Whitney U test). Younger patients had significantly higher TCR diversity, and higher tumor TCR diversity was associated with shorter overall and disease-free survival.

The CDR3 runs 15 amino acids, cysteine and phenylalanine included. CDR3 DNA is the only sequence kept; it has 45 bases, read in frame from the first base. At the junction V is shortened by 5 bases and J by 12 bases, with 24 bases in between. CDR1 and CDR2 are drawn from the germline V gene: SGHDT, YYEEEE. Details on this clonotype: No antigen is known for it. Base qualities were left out, and no much larger clone turns up one base away.

Libraries were prepared through multiplex PCR. Instrument used: Illumina HiSeq 2500. TCRbeta libraries were constructed through three rounds of nested PCR with primers (Table S4) according to protocols adapted from ARM-PCR. Before sequencing, PCR products in the 200-500 bp range were cut out of the gel and cleaned up using the QIAquick gel extraction kit. Per the original workflow: Reads were cleaned using Trimmomatic, were merged into complete CDR3 sequences using FLASH, and were assigned to V(D)J germline segments using MiTCR. Clonal diversity was computed as the inverse Simpson's index with VDJtools. In-frame sequences without a premature stop codon were defined as productive reads. TCRdb reprocessed the public reads (quality trimming at Q25 with fastp, clone calling with MiXCR) and kept in-frame beta chains. CDR3 protein sequences are deduplicated, and each keeps its most common genes and DNA. Clone size and V and J calls follow TCRdb, not the original study. The sample yields around 120,000 distinct CDR3 sequences; roughly 67% were counted once. Around 13% of the sample is held by the ten biggest clonotypes.

The source of this sequence is a man aged 30 to 45 with non-small cell lung cancer. Sequencing was performed on lung tumor tissue. Recombination linked TRBV5-6 to TRBJ2-1, with a tentative D call of TRBD1 or TRBD2, each matching 5 bases. The nucleotide sequence reads TGTGCCAGCAGAAGCAGCAGGGAGCCGCCTTATGTGCAGTTCTTC. This is translated as CASRSSREPPYVQFF.